The 18 T cell receptor beta chains below were found in one sample sequenced in a study of OX40 agonist ivuxolimab in advanced cancers. Repertoires were generated with immunoSEQ multiplex PCR, while TCRdb's copy carries only in-frame clones and drops some. This table holds about 53,000 clones, 80% to 90% found once. The sequencing used CD4+ or CD8+ T cells sorted from blood, collected in a trial of the OX40 agonist ivuxolimab. The receptors derive from an adult with an advanced solid tumor such as melanoma, head and neck, liver or kidney cancer.

J is TRBJ1-2 and V is TRBV4-1; 8 bases map to TRBD1. Trimming cost V 5 bases and J 3 bases; bases outside gene matches: 11. There are 16 residues in the CDR3. Germline V gene data show CDR1 as MGHRA and CDR2 as YSYEKL. The CDR3 loop is CASSGTDRANDYGYTF. As DNA, the CDR3 is TGCGCCAGCAGCGGTACGGACAGGGCGAACGACTATGGCTACACCTTC.

V is TRBV28 and J is TRBJ2-7, with D possibly matching TRBD2 (6 bases). Trimming left V 2 bases short and J 9 bases short, with 8 bases between. CDR1 is MDHEN, CDR2 SYDVKM, per germline. The CDR3 runs to 11 residues. The CDR3 sequence: CASSLRGRQYF. DNA for the CDR3: TGTGCCAGCAGTTTACGGGGGAGGCAGTACTTC.

This clone was found once. The chain recombines TRBV25-1 with TRBJ1-1; D remains unclear. V lost 1 base and J 5 bases, leaving 5 bases between the germline ends. The CDR3 is 12 amino acids. Germline V CDR1 and CDR2: MGHDK, SYGVNS. This CDR3 reads CASSEWGTEAFF. For the CDR3, the DNA is TGTGCCAGCAGTGAATGGGGAACTGAAGCTTTCTTT.

This rearrangement joins TRBV18 to TRBJ1-2, with 9 bases identical to TRBD1. CDR3 size: 15 residues. Germline CDR1 is KGHSH and CDR2 is LQKENI. Trimming removed 0 bases from V and 4 bases from J; junction bases left unmatched: 3. Here the CDR3 reads CASSPPTGGPYGYTF. The DNA for the CDR3 is TGTGCCAGCTCACCACCGACAGGGGGACCCTATGGCTACACCTTC.

The chain is built from TRBV2 and TRBJ1-5, with unresolved D. Germline CDR1 reads SNHLY; CDR2 reads FYNNEI. The CDR3 is made up of 15 amino acids. The V end was cut by 6 bases, the J end by 2 bases, with 14 bases between. The CDR3 nucleotides are TGTGCCAGCAGCCCGAATTCATATGGCAATCAGCCCCAGCATTTT. It is translated as CASSPNSYGNQPQHF.

The chain employs TRBV7-9 and TRBJ2-4, with D hard to call. V was cut by 5 bases and J by 14 bases, with 16 bases left in between. The CDR3 is made up of 12 amino acids. CDR1 is SEHNR, CDR2 FQNEAQ, per germline (reference sequence). The CDR3 DNA sequence: TGTGCCAGCAGCGGGCCTGACTCGCTGAAGTACTTC. As protein: CASSGPDSLKYF.

The rearrangement links TRBV7-6 to TRBJ2-2; 8 nucleotides match TRBD1. This CDR3 contains 16 residues. Germline trimming cut 5 bases from V and 2 bases from J; bases unmatched to any gene: 7. CDR1 is SGHVS and CDR2 is FNYEAQ in the germline V gene. The CDR3 sequence: CASSQDRDPNTGELFF. The CDR3, as DNA: TGTGCCAGCAGCCAGGACAGGGACCCTAACACCGGGGAGCTGTTTTTT. The full variable domain, its missing parts supplied by reference TRBV7-6 and TRBJ2-2, is GAGVSQSPRYKVTKRGQDVALRCDPISGHVSLYWYRQALGQGPEFLTYFNYEAQQDKSGLPNDRFSAERPEGSISTLTIQRTEQRDSAMYRCASSQDRDPNTGELFFGEGSRLTVL.

The chain employs TRBV6-5 and TRBJ1-3; D ambiguous. The CDR3 totals 15 residues. V lost 0 bases and J 0 bases, leaving 6 bases between the germline ends. Germline lookup yields CDR1 MNHEY and CDR2 SVGAGI. CDR3 in amino acids: CASSYSAGSGNTIYF. CDR3 sequence (DNA): TGTGCCAGCAGTTACTCGGCGGGCTCTGGAAACACCATATATTTT.

This rearrangement joins TRBV7-6 to TRBJ2-7; a weak D match, TRBD1 (6 bases). The ends were cut back, 2 bases at V and 0 bases at J, with 8 bases in the middle. Germline assignment: CDR1 SGHVS and CDR2 FNYEAQ. This CDR3 contains 14 residues. The CDR3 coding sequence is TGTGCCAGCAGCTTATCAGGGGACTCCTACGAGCAGTACTTC. This gives the protein CASSLSGDSYEQYF.

The chain recombines TRBV28 with TRBJ1-4, with D uncertain. Germline V lookup: CDR1 MDHEN, CDR2 SYDVKM. The ends were cut back, 7 bases at V and 4 bases at J, with 13 bases in the middle. The CDR3 covers 14 residues. This CDR3 reads CASTRPIHNEKLFF. As DNA, the CDR3 is TGTGCCAGCACCCGGCCAATTCATAATGAAAAACTGTTTTTT.

The V call is TRBV14, the J call TRBJ2-3; D unclear. The CDR3 spans 13 residues. The V and J ends lost 2 bases and 1 base respectively, with 4 bases between them. Germline CDR1 SGHDN, CDR2 FVKESK. The CDR3 spells CASSQRGTDTQYF. CDR3 nucleotides: TGTGCCAGCAGCCAACGCGGCACAGATACGCAGTATTTT.

The chain is built from TRBV19 and TRBJ2-4, with D unresolved. V was cut by 4 bases and J by 1 base, with 14 bases left in between. Germline V gene sequence: CDR1 LNHDA, CDR2 SQIVND (reference sequence). The CDR3 runs 16 residues. This CDR3 is CASSTGVSWAKNIQYF. For the CDR3, the DNA is TGTGCCAGTAGTACCGGCGTTAGTTGGGCCAAAAACATTCAGTACTTC.

The V and J genes are TRBV14 and TRBJ1-6; 11 bases map to TRBD1. The CDR3 is 16 amino acids. The trim removed 3 bases at V and 10 bases at J, leaving 8 bases unmatched. Germline V CDR1 and CDR2: SGHDN, FVKESK. CDR3 residues: CASSHWRRTGGSPLHF. The CDR3 DNA reads as TGTGCCAGCAGCCACTGGAGGAGGACAGGGGGCTCACCCCTCCACTTT.

The chain recombines TRBV7-8 with TRBJ1-3; perhaps TRBD1 as D (5 bases). There are 16 residues in the CDR3. Germline CDR1 SGHVS, CDR2 FQNEAQ. The V gene lost 6 bases and the J gene lost 0 bases, with 15 bases spanning the gap. The chain's CDR3 is CASSGTGLLSGNTIYF. The CDR3 DNA reads as TGTGCCAGCAGTGGAACGGGACTCCTCTCTGGAAACACCATATATTTT.

The chain has TRBV27 and TRBJ2-7; D call uncertain. Germline CDR1 is MNHEY and CDR2 is SMNVEV (reference sequence). Trimming took 8 bases from V and 1 from J, leaving 6 bases between them. The CDR3 spans 11 residues. CDR3 sequence: CASVASYEQYF. In nucleotides, the CDR3 is TGTGCCAGCGTTGCGTCCTACGAGCAGTACTTC.

V is TRBV6-6 and J is TRBJ1-3; D unclear. The germline V gene encodes CDR1 MNHNY and CDR2 SVGAGI (reference sequence). Deletions cut 7 bases from V and 2 bases from J, with 12 bases between. CDR3 length equals 14 residues. The CDR3 here is CASNPDIAGNTIYF. As DNA, the CDR3 is TGTGCCAGCAATCCCGACATAGCTGGAAACACCATATATTTT.

V is TRBV6-5 and J is TRBJ1-4, with D possibly being TRBD1 (6 bases). The germline V gene has CDR1 MNHEY and CDR2 SVGAGI. V was shortened by 7 bases and J by 4 bases, with 13 bases between the two germline ends. This CDR3 contains 14 residues. The DNA of the CDR3 is TGTGCCAGCACTCAACAGGGAAGTAATGAAAAACTGTTTTTT. Translation: CASTQQGSNEKLFF.

The chain has TRBV6-1 and TRBJ2-7; 8 bases line up with TRBD2. The CDR3 spans 13 residues. The germline V gene encodes CDR1 MNHNS and CDR2 SASEGT. The V segment lost 6 bases and the J segment 2 bases; nucleotides outside the gene matches: 3. The CDR3 DNA reads as TGTGCCAGCAGAGAGACTAGCGCCTACGAGCAGTACTTC. Protein sequence: CASRETSAYEQYF.